These T cell receptor beta chains were read from a single sample in a study of early T cells in non-severe SARS-CoV-2 infection. TCRdb ran MiXCR on the 5' RACE reads and lists one entry per CDR3 protein. Among roughly 54,000 distinct CDR3 sequences listed, approximately 5.6% were seen once. Sequenced input: whole blood. These receptors originate from an adult who was a healthcare worker with PCR-confirmed SARS-CoV-2 infection or an uninfected control (not recorded which). The CDR3 runs from the conserved cysteine through the conserved F or W. D genes are given only for firm matches. Clone sizes are given selectively: once, few, many, or a class where the clone is expanded.

>TRBJ1-6|many|TRBV21-1|NA
CASSKVGQGLGSPLHF
TGTGCCAGCAGCAAAGTGGGACAGGGCCTTGGTTCACCCCTCCACTTT
>TRBJ1-5|NA|TRBV12-3/TRBV12-4|NA
CASSLGGSQPQHF
TGTGCCAGCAGTTTAGGGGGATCTCAGCCCCAGCATTTT
>TRBJ2-2|NA|TRBV7-2|NA
CASTKEVRTGELFF
TGTGCCAGCACCAAGGAGGTTAGGACCGGGGAGCTGTTTTTT
>TRBJ2-3|NA|TRBV6-2/TRBV6-3|TRBD2
CASSYSGSTGTQYF
TGTGCCAGCAGTTACAGCGGGAGCACAGGTACGCAGTATTTT
>TRBJ2-1|many|TRBV5-1|NA
CASSLDLIGNEQFF
TGCGCCAGCAGCTTGGACCTGATTGGGAATGAGCAGTTCTTC
>TRBJ2-1|NA|TRBV20-1|NA
CSARDPEGVSYNEQFF
TGCAGTGCTAGAGATCCTGAGGGGGTCTCCTACAATGAGCAGTTCTTC
>TRBJ2-7|NA|TRBV6-1|TRBD2
CASSALGGYEQYF
TGTGCCAGCAGTGCGTTGGGAGGGTACGAGCAGTACTTC
>TRBJ2-7|many|TRBV18|TRBD2
CASSPTPTSIYEQYF
TGTGCCAGCTCACCCACCCCGACTAGCATTTACGAGCAGTACTTC
>TRBJ2-7|NA|TRBV12-3/TRBV12-4|TRBD2
CASRLAGVYEQYF
TGTGCCAGCAGACTAGCGGGGGTCTACGAGCAGTACTTC
>TRBJ2-1|few|TRBV6-1|TRBD1
CASRRRAETGATSSYNEQFF
TGTGCCAGCAGACGCCGTGCCGAGACAGGGGCCACTAGCTCCTACAATGAGCAGTTCTTC
>TRBJ2-6|NA|TRBV18|NA
CASSPLGAGANVLTF
TGTGCCAGCTCACCATTGGGGGCTGGGGCCAACGTCCTGACTTTC
>TRBJ1-5|many|TRBV12-3/TRBV12-4|NA
CASSFGDPTGQPQHF
TGTGCCAGCAGTTTTGGGGACCCCACAGGGCAGCCCCAGCATTTT
>TRBJ2-5|many|TRBV5-1|NA
CASSSLTGLETQYF
TGCGCCAGCAGCTCACTAACAGGGCTGGAGACCCAGTACTTC
>TRBJ2-7|many|TRBV5-6|NA
CASSLYPTVYEQYF
TGTGCCAGCAGCTTGTATCCTACGGTCTACGAGCAGTACTTC
>TRBJ1-4|many|TRBV18|TRBD1
CASSPPDRGTEKLFF
TGTGCCAGCTCACCACCGGACAGGGGGACTGAAAAACTGTTTTTT
>TRBJ1-5|many|TRBV6-4|TRBD1
CASSPGTGRDQPQHF
TGTGCCAGCAGCCCCGGGACAGGGCGGGATCAGCCCCAGCATTTT
>TRBJ2-7|NA|TRBV7-2|TRBD2
CASSPVAGGPGEQYF
TGTGCCAGCAGCCCCGTAGCGGGAGGGCCGGGCGAGCAGTACTTC
>TRBJ2-1|many|TRBV30|TRBD2
CAWRTSGGPNEQFF
TGTGCCTGGAGGACTAGCGGGGGGCCCAATGAGCAGTTCTTC
>TRBJ2-5|few|TRBV14|NA
CASSQGLLGTQYF
TGTGCCAGCAGCCAAGGGCTCTTGGGGACCCAGTACTTC
>TRBJ1-4|few|TRBV20-1|TRBD1
CSARSTGGHGEKLFF
TGCAGTGCTAGATCGACAGGGGGACATGGTGAAAAACTGTTTTTT
>TRBJ1-2|many|TRBV12-3/TRBV12-4|NA
CASSLGKIEGYTF
TGTGCCAGCAGTTTAGGAAAGATTGAAGGCTACACCTTC
>TRBJ1-1|NA|TRBV15|NA
CATSRRLQTDTEAFF
TGTGCCACCAGCAGGAGGTTACAGACGGACACTGAAGCTTTCTTT
>TRBJ2-7|once|TRBV19|NA
CAPPVDYQQYF
TGTGCCCCGCCAGTAGACTACCAGCAGTACTTC
>TRBJ2-5|many|TRBV20-1|NA
CSAGDLGRGTQYF
TGCAGTGCTGGGGACTTAGGGCGGGGGACCCAGTACTTC
>TRBJ2-3|NA|TRBV5-4|NA
CASSLETTRGDTQYF
TGTGCCAGCAGCTTGGAGACGACTAGGGGGGATACGCAGTATTTT
>TRBJ2-7|many|TRBV7-2|NA
CASSLAPGQPEQYF
TGTGCCAGCAGCTTAGCGCCGGGACAACCCGAGCAGTACTTC